The entry below gives a single T cell receptor (beta chain) sequence along with its context. This clone was observed a handful of times. The antigen it recognizes is unknown. No per-base quality is available; no much larger clone lies one base away. The sample comes from a study of blood T cell repertoires in COVID-19 (TCRdb year 2020). In the study overall: The collaborator samples originated in the United States, Italy and Spain and spanned the acute and convalescent phases of COVID-19. A freely available public database, intended as a resource for researchers studying the immune response to SARS-CoV-2, is where the repertoires were released. The material from the prospective study consisted of cDNA or gDNA derived from T cells, B-cell-depleted T cells, or PBMCs. Subjects who had been exposed to COVID-19, were actively infected with it, or had recovered from it provided the deeply sampled blood TCRbeta repertoires that made up the dataset. A de-identified subject ID, COVID-19 status, age in years and sex were almost always included in the sample metadata. Samples were obtained from the ongoing ImmuneRACE study (first 160 participants) and from some 1,300 subjects provided by 6 global collaborators. Where available, HLA class I and class II types were taken from metadata supplied by the sample provider and were not determined by assay-based typing. Paper-wide results and their limitations: The quantity of clinical and demographic metadata differed by source and by participant and was supplied without curation.

Per the germline V gene, SGHVS is the CDR1 and FQNEAQ is the CDR2. Its CDR3 holds 17 amino acids, cysteine through phenylalanine. The DNA shown is the 51-base CDR3, in frame from base 1. At the junction V is shortened by 4 bases and J by 10 bases; bases outside the gene matches: 18. At one collaborating source in Seattle, patients were enrolled during active infection and were followed longitudinally through the course of disease. Collaborating institutions collected whole blood in K2EDTA tubes following their own protocols. For TCRbeta analysis, collaborators shipped samples in one of three forms: frozen whole blood, isolated PBMCs, or DNA extracted from either of those sample types. The immunoSEQ Assay, a bias-controlled multiplex PCR, was used to amplify TCRbeta CDR3 regions from genomic DNA. The paper's data handling went like this. The number of nucleated cells in each sample was estimated by amplification of reference gene primers within the assay. Sequence reads were collapsed and filtered to measure the absolute abundance of every unique TCRbeta CDR3 rearrangement. For each sample, productive Simpson clonality was calculated by taking the square root of Simpson's diversity index across productive rearrangements. TCRdb re-hosts the immuneACCESS table, in-frame sequences only. Its copies lack some clones; in the studies checked, an unresolved V gene accounts for under half of them, and the cause for the rest is not known. The V and J calls and clone size are taken from that table; D and trimming were inferred from the DNA. The sample table holds a few hundred thousand clones, of which around 85% were seen once. The ten largest account for roughly 0.94% of the sample.

This TCR derives from a human donor with COVID-19, enrolled during active disease. The donor label of this sample is uncertain. The sequenced sample was peripheral blood. This sequence uses TRBV7-8 and TRBJ1-4; TRBD1 matches 7 bases in the middle. In nucleotides, the sequence is TGTGCCAGCAGCTACCGACCGGGACAGCCCCTATCCCGAAAACTGTTTTTT. This translates into CASSYRPGQPLSRKLFF.